A selection of T cell receptor beta chains follows, all from one sample in a study of blood T cells in healthy people across ages. One entry per CDR3 protein results from TCRdb running MiXCR on the 5' RACE reads. The sample has fewer than 1,000,000 distinct CDR3 sequences, around 45% seen once. Source material: blood. The receptor source for this set is a man older than 75 in good health. The CDR3 runs from the conserved cysteine through the conserved F or W. A D gene is named only where the DNA matches it firmly. Only some rows state a clone size, as once, few, many or a class for expanded clones.

abundance	d_gene	v_gene	j_gene	CDR3nt	CDR3aa
few	-	TRBV5-1	TRBJ2-2	TGCGCCAGCAGCCGTGTCTTCCAGGGAAACACCGGGGAGCTGTTTTTT	CASSRVFQGNTGELFF
few	TRBD2	TRBV29-1	TRBJ2-1	TGCAGCGTTGAACTAGCGGGAGTATACAATGAGCAGTTCTTC	CSVELAGVYNEQFF
-	-	TRBV11-3	TRBJ2-1	TGTGCCAGCAGCTTAGCGGCGCGGGCCGGTTACAATGAGCAGTTCTTC	CASSLAARAGYNEQFF
-	TRBD1	TRBV27	TRBJ2-1	TGTGCCAGCAGTATCGGACAGGGGTCTTTTTTCGAGCAGTTCTTC	CASSIGQGSFFEQFF
-	TRBD2	TRBV6-1	TRBJ2-1	TGTGCCAGCAGCCCGGTTAGCGGGAGGGCGGGACCGACTACAGGCTACAATGAGCAGTTCTTC	CASSPVSGRAGPTTGYNEQFF
few	-	TRBV5-5	TRBJ1-5	TGTGCCAGCAGCCCCGGCGGAAATAGCAATCAGCCCCAGCATTTT	CASSPGGNSNQPQHF
-	TRBD1	TRBV18	TRBJ1-2	TGTGCCAGCTCACCCGGGACAGTGGGATATACAGCTAACTATGGCTACATCTTC	CASSPGTVGYTANYGYIF
-	-	TRBV20-1	TRBJ2-7	TGCAGTGCTAGTCTACCAGGAACACGGGAGCAGTACTTC	CSASLPGTREQYF
-	-	TRBV27	TRBJ1-5	TGTGCCAGCAGAATGGGCAATCAGCCCCAGCATTTT	CASRMGNQPQHF
-	TRBD1	TRBV6-2/TRBV6-3	TRBJ2-2	TGTGCCAGCAGTAGAGGGGGCGACACCGGGGAGCTGTTTTTT	CASSRGGDTGELFF
-	-	TRBV25-1	TRBJ2-7	TGTGCCAGCAGTAACCAGGGGGGGCGCGAGCAGTACTTC	CASSNQGGREQYF
-	-	TRBV6-5	TRBJ2-3	TGTGCCAGCAGTAACTCGGGGCTCACAGATACGCAGTATTTT	CASSNSGLTDTQYF
-	-	TRBV4-3	TRBJ2-1	TGCGCCAGCAGCCAAGCCCCTGGGGCCGGAACCAATGAGCAGTTCTTC	CASSQAPGAGTNEQFF
few	-	TRBV21-1	TRBJ1-2	TGTGCCAGCAGAGAAAGTCTGGGGACTGGGAACTATGGCTACACCTTC	CASRESLGTGNYGYTF
-	TRBD2	TRBV29-1	TRBJ2-7	TGCAGCGCCAGACTAGCCGCCGAGCAGTACTTC	CSARLAAEQYF
-	TRBD2	TRBV5-1	TRBJ2-7	TGCGCCAGCAGGGTAGCGGGTTCCTACGAGCAGTACTTC	CASRVAGSYEQYF
-	TRBD1	TRBV5-1	TRBJ1-1	TGCGCCAGCGCCGACAGGGGGGCGAACACTGAAGCTTTCTTT	CASADRGANTEAFF
-	TRBD1	TRBV19	TRBJ2-5	TGTGCCAGTAGTATACAGGGGGATCAAGAGACCCAGTACTTC	CASSIQGDQETQYF
few	TRBD1	TRBV7-2	TRBJ2-4	TGTGCCAGCAGCTTAGCTGACAGGGATCCTGTGACGGTCCTACGGATGGACAAAAACATTCAGTACTTC	CASSLADRDPVTVLRMDKNIQYF
few	-	TRBV4-2	TRBJ2-3	TGTGCCAGCAGCCAAGGCGAGATATTAGATACGCAGTATTTT	CASSQGEILDTQYF
-	-	TRBV24-1	TRBJ1-2	TGTGCCACCAGTGACCCCCCAGCCAGGGAAGGCTACACCTTC	CATSDPPAREGYTF
-	TRBD2	TRBV9	TRBJ2-1	TGTGCCAGCAGCCTCGTTCGAGGCGGGGGGTACAATGAGCAGTTCTTC	CASSLVRGGGYNEQFF
once	TRBD1	TRBV5-1	TRBJ2-3	TGCGCCAGCAGCTTGGACGGCAGGGGGTTCCCCGATACGCAGTATTTT	CASSLDGRGFPDTQYF
-	TRBD2	TRBV5-1	TRBJ2-7	TGCGCCAGCAGCTCGGAAGCGGGAGGATCCTACGAGCAGTACTTC	CASSSEAGGSYEQYF
few	-	TRBV20-1	TRBJ2-5	TGCAGTGCTAGAGATGAGTCTAGCTCTTTGGAGACCCAGTACTTC	CSARDESSSLETQYF
few	-	TRBV14	TRBJ2-1	TGTGCCAGCCGGGGGGCTAGCCAATCCGACAATGAGCAGTTCTTC	CASRGASQSDNEQFF
-	-	TRBV5-6	TRBJ2-3	TGTGCCAGCAGCTTTGACCCGCACACAGATACGCAGTATTTT	CASSFDPHTDTQYF
few	TRBD2	TRBV13	TRBJ2-1	TGTGCCAGCAGCTTAGTGTATAGCGGGAGCGGTGAGCAGTTCTTC	CASSLVYSGSGEQFF
-	TRBD1	TRBV5-1	TRBJ2-1	TGCGCCAGCAAGTCCTTCAACAGGGGACGACGGAATGAGCAGTTCTTC	CASKSFNRGRRNEQFF
-	-	TRBV2	TRBJ2-5	TGTGCCAGCAGTGGCCAAGATCAAGAGACCCAGTACTTC	CASSGQDQETQYF
many	-	TRBV20-1	TRBJ2-3	TGCAGTGCTAGAGATTTAGCGTCAGATACGCAGTATTTT	CSARDLASDTQYF
-	-	TRBV7-2	TRBJ2-1	TGTGCCAGCAGCTTAACAACGGGAAGGGCCAATGAGCAGTTCTTC	CASSLTTGRANEQFF
few	TRBD2	TRBV3-1	TRBJ2-7	TGTGCCAGCAGCCGCACCCACCCCTCCGGACTAGCGGGGGGGTCCTACGAGCAGTACTTC	CASSRTHPSGLAGGSYEQYF
-	-	TRBV12-3/TRBV12-4	TRBJ1-4	TGTGCCAGCAGTAAACGCAGGGGAAATAATGAAAAACTGTTTTTT	CASSKRRGNNEKLFF
many	TRBD2	TRBV27	TRBJ2-1	TGTGCCAGCAGTCCCGGGACTAGCTTGGGCAATGAGCAGTTCTTC	CASSPGTSLGNEQFF
-	-	TRBV28	TRBJ1-5	TGTGCCAGCAGTTTAGATCCTCCATATAGCAATCAGCCCCAGCATTTT	CASSLDPPYSNQPQHF
-	TRBD2	TRBV18	TRBJ2-1	TGTGCCAGCTCACCTGAACTAGCGGATTCCTACAATGAGCAGTTCTTC	CASSPELADSYNEQFF